These T cell receptor delta chains were read from a single sample in a study of γδ T cells in repeated Plasmodium falciparum infection. TCRdb fed the multiplex PCR reads into CATT to redo clone calling. The sample contains tens of thousands of delta-chain clones, around 1.6% of which appear only once. Sequenced input: gamma-delta T cells from blood. The receptors derive from a pool of human donors (malaria-infected and uninfected, not separated). Each CDR3 is given with its conserved first and last residue. A D gene is named only where the DNA matches it firmly. Size values are once, few and many counts, or a class for expanded clones, and some rows have none.

cdr3_length,j_call,clone_size,v_call,d_call,cdr3_aa,cdr3_nt
20,TRDJ3,many,TRDV3,NA,CAFNILGWFPSSWDTRQMFF,TGTGCCTTTAATATTCTGGGGTGGTTCCCGAGCTCCTGGGACACCCGACAGATGTTTTTC
17,TRDJ1,medium-sized,TRDV1,TRDD3,CALEVSPTGALFNKLIF,TGTGCTCTTGAGGTTTCCCCCACTGGGGCGCTATTCAATAAACTCATCTTT
22,TRDJ1,many,TRDV2,TRDD3,CACDTVGYSDWGNGLDTDKLIF,TGTGCCTGTGACACCGTAGGTTATTCGGACTGGGGGAACGGCCTGGACACCGATAAACTCATCTTT
16,TRDJ1,medium-sized,TRDV1,NA,CALGTPTGQGAVELIF,TGTGCTCTTGGGACTCCTACCGGCCAAGGAGCCGTTGAACTCATCTTT
17,TRDJ1,many,TRDV3,NA,CAFKPPPPATATDKLIF,TGTGCCTTTAAACCCCCTCCTCCGGCGACCGCCACCGATAAACTCATCTTT
21,TRDJ1,many,TRDV1,TRDD2,CALGVLLPTHGPGGLTDKLIF,TGTGCTCTTGGGGTCCTACTTCCTACGCATGGACCGGGGGGTCTCACCGATAAACTCATCTTT
18,TRDJ1,many,TRDV1,TRDD3,CALGDPFLNWGYSRRLIF,TGTGCTCTTGGGGATCCATTCCTAAACTGGGGATACTCCAGGAGACTCATCTTT
21,TRDJ2,many,TRDV1,TRDD3,CALVISLRVTGGLALTAQLFF,TGTGCTCTTGTAATCTCCCTCCGAGTTACTGGGGGGTTAGCTTTGACAGCACAACTCTTCTTT
20,TRDJ1,NA,TRDV1,TRDD3,CALGVRYWGIPPKGSDKLIF,TGTGCTCTTGGGGTCCGGTACTGGGGGATACCACCTAAGGGATCCGATAAACTCATCTTT
20,TRDJ1,medium-sized,TRDV1,NA,CALGERQTPGVLLHTDKLIF,TGTGCTCTTGGGGAAAGACAAACCCCAGGAGTACTTCTCCACACCGATAAACTCATCTTT
15,TRDJ1,many,TRDV1,NA,CALGGLLGITDKLIF,TGTGCTCTTGGGGGCCTCCTGGGGATCACCGATAAACTCATCTTT
15,TRDJ1,medium-sized,TRDV1,NA,CALGVLGYLWGQLIF,TGTGCTCTTGGGGTCTTGGGGTACCTGTGGGGACAACTCATCTTT
15,TRDJ1,few,TRDV1,NA,CALGAPAGYTDKLIF,TGTGCTCTTGGGGCCCCCGCCGGGTACACCGATAAACTCATCTTT
13,TRDJ1,NA,TRDV1,TRDD3,CSGGYEGTYKLIF,TGTTCTGGGGGATATGAAGGAACGTATAAACTCATCTTT
20,TRDJ1,medium-sized,TRDV1,NA,CALGEDPKSVGDSYTDKLIF,TGTGCTCTTGGGGAAGATCCGAAGTCTGTCGGGGATTCGTACACCGATAAACTCATCTTT
17,TRDJ1,many,TRDV2,TRDD3,CACDLLGDTDYTDKLIF,TGTGCCTGTGACTTACTGGGGGATACGGATTACACCGATAAACTCATCTTT
19,TRDJ1,few,TRDV2,TRDD3,CACDTLPVVLGDPSDKLIF,TGTGCCTGTGACACCCTACCTGTCGTACTGGGGGATCCTTCCGATAAACTCATCTTT
18,TRDJ1,many,TRDV1,NA,CALGVRRASYPVTDKLIF,TGTGCTCTTGGGGTTCGAAGGGCCTCCTACCCCGTTACCGATAAACTCATCTTT
22,TRDJ1,medium-sized,TRDV1,TRDD3,CALGKIPKDKILGDTRTDKLIF,TGTGCTCTTGGGAAGATCCCCAAGGACAAAATTCTGGGGGATACGCGCACCGATAAACTCATCTTT
17,TRDJ1,medium-sized,TRDV2,TRDD3,CACDPVLGDTYTDKLIF,TGTGCCTGTGACCCAGTACTGGGGGATACCTACACCGATAAACTCATCTTT
18,TRDJ1,many,TRDV1,NA,CALGKLPLGDWIADKLIF,TGTGCTCTTGGGAAACTACCATTAGGGGATTGGATCGCCGATAAACTCATCTTT
22,TRDJ1,many,TRDV2,TRDD3,CACDTVAILGDTSPGYTDKLIF,TGTGCCTGTGACACCGTAGCAATTCTGGGGGATACGTCGCCGGGATACACCGATAAACTCATCTTT
18,TRDJ1,many,TRDV2,TRDD3,CACDAILLGDTTTDKLIF,TGTGCCTGTGACGCTATATTACTGGGGGATACCACCACCGATAAACTCATCTTT
19,TRDJ1,medium-sized,TRDV3,TRDD3,CAFLLPYWGIPFYTDKLIF,TGTGCCTTTCTACTTCCTTACTGGGGGATACCCTTTTACACCGATAAACTCATCTTT